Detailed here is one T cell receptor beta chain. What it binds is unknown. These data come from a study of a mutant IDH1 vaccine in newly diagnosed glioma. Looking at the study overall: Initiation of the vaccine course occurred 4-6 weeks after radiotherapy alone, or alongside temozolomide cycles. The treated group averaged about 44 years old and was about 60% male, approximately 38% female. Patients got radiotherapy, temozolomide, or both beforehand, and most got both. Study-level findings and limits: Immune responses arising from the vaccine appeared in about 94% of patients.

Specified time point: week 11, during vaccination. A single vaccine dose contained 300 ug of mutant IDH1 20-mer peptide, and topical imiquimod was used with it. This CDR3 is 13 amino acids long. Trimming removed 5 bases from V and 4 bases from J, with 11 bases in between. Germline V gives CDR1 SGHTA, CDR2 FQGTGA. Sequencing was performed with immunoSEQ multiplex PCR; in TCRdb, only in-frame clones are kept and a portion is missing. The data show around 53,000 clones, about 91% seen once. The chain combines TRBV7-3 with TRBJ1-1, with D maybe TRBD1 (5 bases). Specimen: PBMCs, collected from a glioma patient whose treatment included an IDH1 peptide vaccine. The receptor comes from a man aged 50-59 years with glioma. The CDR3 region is CASSEGQTTEAFF. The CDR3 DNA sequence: TGTGCCAGCAGCGAGGGGCAGACCACTGAAGCTTTCTTT.